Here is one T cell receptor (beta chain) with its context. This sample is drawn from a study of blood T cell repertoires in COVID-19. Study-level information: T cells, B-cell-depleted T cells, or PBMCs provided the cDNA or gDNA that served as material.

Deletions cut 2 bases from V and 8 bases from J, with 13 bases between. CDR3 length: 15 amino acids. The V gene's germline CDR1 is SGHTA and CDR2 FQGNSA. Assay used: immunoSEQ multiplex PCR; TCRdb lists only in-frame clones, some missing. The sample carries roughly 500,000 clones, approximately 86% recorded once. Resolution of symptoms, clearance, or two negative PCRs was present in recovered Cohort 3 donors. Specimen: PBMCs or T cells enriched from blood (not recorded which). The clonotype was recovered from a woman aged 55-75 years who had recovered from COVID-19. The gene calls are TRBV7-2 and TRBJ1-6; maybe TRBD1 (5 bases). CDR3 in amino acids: CASSLLPGIYSPLHF. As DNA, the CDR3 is TGTGCCAGCAGCTTATTGCCAGGGATCTATTCACCCCTCCACTTT.